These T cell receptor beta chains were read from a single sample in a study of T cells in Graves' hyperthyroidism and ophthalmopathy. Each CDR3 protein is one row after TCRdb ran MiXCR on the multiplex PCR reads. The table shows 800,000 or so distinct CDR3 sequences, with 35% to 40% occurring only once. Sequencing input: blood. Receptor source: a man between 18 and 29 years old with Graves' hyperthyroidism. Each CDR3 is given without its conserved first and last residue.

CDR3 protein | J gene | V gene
ASSPARIVNEKLF | TRBJ1-4 | TRBV19
ASSSWRRSYEQY | TRBJ2-7 | TRBV5-4
ASRDRGKRYEQY | TRBJ2-7 | TRBV25-1
ASSQGLRNTEAF | TRBJ1-1 | TRBV19
SVEIWGTGDTGELF | TRBJ2-2 | TRBV29-1
ASLRPGQGNEQY | TRBJ2-7 | TRBV19
ASSEVAGGTGELF | TRBJ2-2 | TRBV6-5
ASSLIVRTGDEKLF | TRBJ1-4 | TRBV7-3
ASSFQGADSPLH | TRBJ1-6 | TRBV5-1
ASSVGQGAGTEAF | TRBJ1-1 | TRBV9
ASSIARDTGELF | TRBJ2-2 | TRBV19
ASRDRSNYGYT | TRBJ1-2 | TRBV12-3/TRBV12-4
ASSFDRGGGYT | TRBJ1-2 | TRBV11-3
ASSLGEDAF | TRBJ1-1 | TRBV11-2
SAKRQANTEAF | TRBJ1-1 | TRBV20-1
STEEGAGTEAF | TRBJ1-1 | TRBV29-1